The 8 T cell receptor beta chains given below trace back to one sample, sequenced in a study of Ad26.COV2.S vaccination and SARS-CoV-2 variants (dated by TCRdb to about 2021). The sample's treatment or condition label is to be understood as: some 19 received Ad26.COV2.S at low or high dose, single or two shots; several received placebo; per-sample allocation not given. For vaccine and placebo recipients, repertoires were sequenced using samples collected on day 63 after the first injection. The library came from the immunoSEQ multiplex PCR assay. TCRdb retrieved this table from immuneACCESS and kept in-frame rearrangements only. Not all clones are present; in checked studies, unresolved V genes account for under half, and no reason is known for the remainder. The sample table contains 350,000 to 500,000 clones; only one count was recorded for 89% of them. Approximately 2.5% of the sample goes to the ten largest clones.

The sample here was peripheral blood, taken in a trial of Ad26.COV2.S vaccine versus placebo. The receptors here all came from a person aged 18-60 years who received the Ad26.COV2.S COVID-19 vaccine or a placebo.

This sequence joins TRBV5-1 and TRBJ1-1, with D tentatively TRBD1 (5 bases). V was cut by 3 bases and J by 1 base, with 10 bases left in between. The CDR3 loop spans 14 amino acids. Germline assignment: CDR1 SGHRS and CDR2 YFSETQ. The CDR3 DNA reads TGCGCCAGCAGCTCTGACAGTAAGAACACTGAAGCTTTCTTT. Protein: CASSSDSKNTEAFF.

The chain uses TRBV28 and TRBJ1-6, with a weak D call TRBD1 (6 bases). This CDR3 comprises 14 residues. Germline loops: CDR1 MDHEN, CDR2 SYDVKM. Trimming took off 11 bases at V and 0 bases at J, with 11 bases between the two ends. The CDR3 region is CAGQPSSYNSPLHF. CDR3 bases: TGTGCCGGACAGCCCAGCTCCTATAATTCACCCCTCCACTTT.

The chain links TRBV3-1 (or the pseudogene TRBV3-2) to TRBJ2-1; 9 bases line up with TRBD1. Trimming cost V 1 base and J 3 bases; bases outside gene matches: 4. The CDR3 spans 16 residues. Germline V gene lookup returns CDR1 LGHDT and CDR2 YNNKEL (reference sequence). CDR3 residues: CASSQGPDRGYNEQFF. The CDR3 nucleotides read TGTGCCAGCAGCCAAGGCCCGGACAGGGGCTACAATGAGCAGTTCTTC.

The chain links TRBV7-2 to TRBJ1-5; D is perhaps TRBD1 (5 bases). This CDR3 region has 14 residues. The germline V gene encodes CDR1 SGHTA and CDR2 FQGNSA. Trimming shortened V by 4 bases and J by 11 bases, and 18 bases separated the two germline ends. The CDR3 is CASSSWTGGGSQHF. CDR3 in DNA: TGTGCCAGCAGCTCGTGGACGGGGGGTGGGTCCCAGCATTTT.

The chain carries TRBV30 and TRBJ2-5; D uncertain. V lost 0 bases to trimming and J lost 2 bases, with 1 base between them. The germline V gene has CDR1 GTSNPN and CDR2 SVGIG (reference sequence). The CDR3 length is 11 residues. CDR3 nucleotide sequence: TGTGCCTGGAGTGTACAAGAGACCCAGTACTTC. It encodes CAWSVQETQYF.

J is TRBJ2-7 and V is TRBV21-1; the table's D gene call, TRBD1, was not cross checked with the DNA. TRBV21-1 is a known pseudogene. The CDR3 has 16 amino acids. The CDR3 loop is CASSTRDRTFTYEQYV. CDR3 in DNA: TGTGCCAGCAGCACTCGGGACAGGACCTTTACCTACGAGCAGTACGTC.

This clone turned up a few times. CDR3 DNA: TGCGCCAGCAGCTTAACAGGGGTTTCACCCCTCCACTTT. Residues: CASSLTGVSPLHF. The rearrangement uses TRBV5-1 and TRBJ1-6, with 7 nucleotides matching TRBD1. Losses at the gene ends were 2 bases for V and 9 bases for J; bases not matched to a gene: 2. CDR1 is SGHRS and CDR2 is YFSETQ in the germline V gene. The CDR3 consists of 13 residues.

Only a few counts were recorded for this clone. V is TRBV6-2 or TRBV6-3 and J is TRBJ2-2, with D maybe TRBD2 (6 bases). CDR1 is MNHEY, CDR2 SVGEGT, per germline. V was clipped by 4 bases and J by 3 bases, with 9 bases between them. This CDR3 is 14 amino acids long. The CDR3 here is CASSLAEHTGELFF. The DNA of the CDR3 is TGTGCCAGCAGTTTAGCGGAACACACCGGGGAGCTGTTTTTT.